The rows below give T cell receptor beta chains drawn from one sample of a study of CD8 T cells in Susac syndrome. A single record per CDR3 protein comes from TCRdb applying MiXCR to the immunoSEQ multiplex PCR reads. This sample has tens of thousands of distinct CDR3 sequences, with 93% found just once. Sequenced material: CD4+ T cells from PBMCs. The source is a human donor with Susac syndrome. Each CDR3 is given with its conserved first and last residue. D genes are given only for firm matches. Rows may omit the clone size; those that give it use once, few, many or a size class.

CDR3 | DNA | V | size | D | J
CASSLGDSRTGNTIYF | TGTGCCAGCAGCTTAGGCGACAGCCGCACTGGAAACACCATATATTTT | TRBV7-3 | NA | NA | TRBJ1-3
CAWRPPGGELFF | TGTGCCTGGAGACCCCCCGGCGGGGAGCTGTTTTTT | TRBV30 | NA | NA | TRBJ2-2
CASSSAFGGGYTF | TGTGCCAGCAGTTCCGCCTTCGGAGGCGGCTACACCTTC | TRBV28 | NA | NA | TRBJ1-2
CASSRTAAYEQYF | TGTGCCAGCAGCCGGACAGCAGCCTACGAGCAGTACTTC | TRBV6-2/TRBV6-3 | NA | NA | TRBJ2-7
CASSRNQNRGSWETQYF | TGTGCCAGCAGCCGAAACCAAAACAGGGGCTCATGGGAGACCCAGTACTTC | TRBV7-2 | NA | TRBD1 | TRBJ2-5
CASSQTLAGAGTDTQYF | TGCGCCAGCAGCCAAACCCTAGCGGGGGCTGGCACAGATACGCAGTATTTT | TRBV4-1 | NA | TRBD2 | TRBJ2-3
CSAKGGRSYEQYF | TGCAGTGCTAAAGGGGGTCGCTCCTACGAGCAGTACTTC | TRBV20-1 | NA | NA | TRBJ2-7
CASSQDFRTGSYRDGGRSLHF | TGTGCCAGCAGCCAAGATTTTCGAACCGGTTCATACCGGGACGGGGGTCGATCCCTCCACTTT | TRBV14 | NA | NA | TRBJ1-6
CAWSVLSDSGNTIYF | TGTGCCTGGAGTGTACTATCGGACTCTGGAAACACCATATATTTT | TRBV30 | NA | NA | TRBJ1-3
CASSFGTRGQGQPQHF | TGTGCCAGCAGTTTCGGTACAAGGGGGCAAGGACAGCCCCAGCATTTT | TRBV28 | NA | TRBD1 | TRBJ1-5
CASGWGFAEQFF | TGTGCCAGCGGCTGGGGGTTCGCTGAGCAGTTCTTC | TRBV2 | NA | NA | TRBJ2-1
CASSLATGPPYEQYF | TGTGCCAGCAGTTTGGCAACGGGTCCTCCCTACGAGCAGTACTTC | TRBV28 | NA | NA | TRBJ2-7
CASSAGLAGLVDTQYF | TGCGCCAGCAGCGCAGGACTAGCGGGGCTCGTCGATACGCAGTATTTT | TRBV5-1 | once | TRBD2 | TRBJ2-3
CASSYSIFRGGTGELFF | TGTGCCAGCAGTTACTCGATTTTCCGGGGTGGCACCGGGGAGCTGTTTTTT | TRBV6-5 | NA | NA | TRBJ2-2
CASSLNAGAYNEQFF | TGTGCCAGCAGCTTAAATGCAGGGGCTTACAATGAGCAGTTCTTC | TRBV7-3 | NA | NA | TRBJ2-1
CASSLTGDSPLHF | TGCGCCAGCAGCCTAACGGGGGATTCACCCCTCCACTTT | TRBV5-1 | NA | NA | TRBJ1-6
CASSSLSRGFTQYF | TGTGCCAGCAGCTCCTTAAGCAGGGGTTTTACCCAGTACTTC | TRBV7-9 | NA | NA | TRBJ2-5
CASSMVGQGNYGYTF | TGTGCCAGTAGTATGGTGGGACAGGGTAACTATGGCTACACCTTC | TRBV19 | NA | TRBD1 | TRBJ1-2
CASSHSQGAVGEKLFF | TGTGCCAGCAGCCACTCGCAGGGGGCAGTCGGTGAAAAACTGTTTTTT | TRBV4-2 | NA | TRBD1 | TRBJ1-4
CASSPLHGTGTYNEQFF | TGTGCCAGCAGTCCCCTCCACGGGACTGGAACTTACAATGAGCAGTTCTTC | TRBV6-1 | NA | NA | TRBJ2-1
CASSQAGKLRNEKLFF | TGCGCCAGCAGCCAAGCAGGGAAACTACGCAATGAAAAACTGTTTTTT | TRBV4-3 | once | NA | TRBJ1-4
CASSFGGGGQPQHF | TGTGCCAGCAGCTTTGGAGGAGGAGGGCAGCCCCAGCATTTT | TRBV28 | NA | NA | TRBJ1-5
CSARTSEGTDTQYF | TGCAGTGCTAGGACTAGCGAGGGCACAGATACGCAGTATTTT | TRBV20-1 | NA | TRBD2 | TRBJ2-3
CASSQVRGDRGGYTF | TGTGCCAGCAGCCAAGTCCGAGGGGACCGAGGAGGCTACACCTTC | TRBV4-2 | NA | NA | TRBJ1-2
CASSFRITYNEQFF | TGCGCCAGCAGCTTCAGGATCACCTACAATGAGCAGTTCTTC | TRBV5-1 | NA | NA | TRBJ2-1
CAWSVEMAGNSPLHF | TGTGCCTGGAGTGTAGAAATGGCCGGTAATTCACCCCTCCACTTT | TRBV30 | NA | NA | TRBJ1-6
CASSFGQAVDEAFF | TGCGCCAGCAGCTTCGGACAGGCAGTGGATGAAGCTTTCTTT | TRBV5-1 | NA | TRBD1 | TRBJ1-1
CASSLLAGGQETQYF | TGTGCCAGCTCACTACTGGCGGGGGGCCAAGAGACCCAGTACTTC | TRBV18 | NA | TRBD2 | TRBJ2-5
CASSSSERAGANVLTF | TGTGCCAGCAGTTCGTCAGAGAGGGCCGGGGCCAACGTCCTGACTTTC | TRBV28 | NA | NA | TRBJ2-6
CASSLRDTVRSGANVLTF | TGTGCCAGCAGCTTGAGGGACACCGTACGCTCTGGGGCCAACGTCCTGACTTTC | TRBV11-3 | NA | NA | TRBJ2-6
CASRVTPGTGELFF | TGTGCCAGCAGAGTAACCCCAGGGACCGGGGAGCTGTTTTTT | TRBV6-1 | NA | NA | TRBJ2-2
CASSRTSVSETQYF | TGTGCCAGCAGTCGGACTAGCGTGTCAGAGACCCAGTACTTC | TRBV6-5 | once | TRBD2 | TRBJ2-5
CASSFGGPGTDTQYF | TGTGCCAGCAGCTTTGGTGGGCCGGGCACAGATACGCAGTATTTT | TRBV7-2 | NA | NA | TRBJ2-3
CSYTRTGPVEAFF | TGCAGCTACACGCGGACAGGGCCGGTTGAAGCTTTCTTT | TRBV29-1 | NA | TRBD1 | TRBJ1-1
CASSREGANTGELFF | TGTGCCAGCAGCCGCGAAGGGGCGAACACCGGGGAGCTGTTTTTT | TRBV7-3 | NA | NA | TRBJ2-2
CASSLDQQIQYF | TGTGCCAGCAGCTTAGATCAGCAGATTCAGTACTTC | TRBV7-9 | NA | NA | TRBJ2-4
CASSHETVDTQYF | TGTGCCAGCAGTCATGAGACAGTAGATACGCAGTATTTT | TRBV7-3 | NA | NA | TRBJ2-3
CATAVTYEQYF | TGTGCTACCGCAGTAACCTACGAGCAGTACTTC | TRBV30 | NA | NA | TRBJ2-7
CATGRQDEKLFF | TGTGCCACTGGCCGACAAGATGAAAAACTGTTTTTT | TRBV19 | NA | NA | TRBJ1-4
CAWSRGPANQPQHF | TGTGCCTGGAGTAGGGGGCCCGCCAATCAGCCCCAGCATTTT | TRBV30 | once | TRBD1 | TRBJ1-5
CASSWGTEAFF | TGTGCCAGCAGCTGGGGCACTGAAGCTTTCTTT | TRBV6-2/TRBV6-3 | NA | NA | TRBJ1-1
CASSLGGSEKLFF | TGTGCCAGCAGCCTCGGGGGTAGTGAAAAACTGTTTTTT | TRBV7-9 | NA | NA | TRBJ1-4
CASSIRPYRQVSNQPQHF | TGTGCCAGTAGTATTCGCCCGTACCGGCAGGTTAGCAATCAGCCCCAGCATTTT | TRBV19 | once | NA | TRBJ1-5
CASSRDRGASQPQHF | TGTGCCAGCAGTCGGGACAGGGGGGCCAGTCAGCCCCAGCATTTT | TRBV6-5 | NA | TRBD1 | TRBJ1-5
CASSGRQIQPQHF | TGTGCCAGCAGCGGGCGTCAGATACAGCCCCAGCATTTT | TRBV12-3/TRBV12-4 | NA | NA | TRBJ1-5
CASSSFPGSGNTIYF | TGTGCCAGCAGCAGCTTCCCGGGCTCTGGAAACACCATATATTTT | TRBV28 | NA | NA | TRBJ1-3
CASSLGGAGLVDTQYF | TGCGCCAGCAGCTTGGGGGGAGCAGGGTTAGTGGATACGCAGTATTTT | TRBV5-1 | NA | NA | TRBJ2-3
CASRGDRATNEKLFF | TGTGCCAGCAGGGGTGACAGAGCAACTAATGAAAAACTGTTTTTT | TRBV2 | NA | NA | TRBJ1-4
CASVLVYSGSKAFF | TGTGCCAGCGTTCTTGTTTATTCGGGATCGAAAGCTTTCTTT | TRBV7-8 | NA | NA | TRBJ1-1
CASSLHGPLVIPDTQYF | TGTGCCAGCAGCCTTCACGGGCCTCTTGTCATCCCAGATACGCAGTATTTT | TRBV7-3 | NA | NA | TRBJ2-3
CASSQNSLGPLHF | TGTGCCAGCAGCCAGAACAGTCTTGGGCCCCTCCACTTT | TRBV14 | NA | NA | TRBJ1-6
CASSLGQGWEQYF | TGTGCCAGCAGCTTAGGTCAGGGGTGGGAGCAGTACTTC | TRBV7-9 | NA | NA | TRBJ2-7
CSARLSGGPEETQYF | TGCAGTGCTAGACTAAGCGGGGGGCCGGAAGAGACCCAGTACTTC | TRBV20-1 | NA | TRBD2 | TRBJ2-5
CAWSQGWQETQYF | TGTGCCTGGAGTCAGGGGTGGCAAGAGACCCAGTACTTC | TRBV30 | NA | NA | TRBJ2-5
CASSQDLTGGTGYTF | TGTGCCAGCAGCCAAGACTTGACAGGGGGCACTGGCTACACCTTC | TRBV4-2 | NA | TRBD1 | TRBJ1-2